This T cell receptor beta chain was obtained from a study of cytomegalovirus exposure and HLA in healthy donors. Study conclusions and caveats: When analyzed later, a missense DCLRE1C variant was found to be linked to TCR beta V- and J-gene trimming. Donors belonging to an Asian-associated ancestry cluster reportedly showed fewer N-insertions in productive TCRs than the roughly 700-donor mean, according to what a later analysis found.

Primers: 60 Vbeta forward and 13 Jbeta reverse. The protocol was immunoSEQ multiplex PCR, while the TCRdb copy is restricted to in-frame clones and leaves out a portion. Seen here are under 130,000 clones, 75% to 85% observed once, and the top ten hold under 6.5%. About this clone: Its matching antigen is unknown.

The receptor's source is a man between 18 and 29 years old in good health and CMV-seronegative. The sample was PBMCs.

The CDR3: CATRAGGEEQYF. CDR3 nucleotide sequence: TGTGCCACCCGGGCAGGGGGAGAGGAGCAGTACTTC. This chain joins TRBV15 and TRBJ2-7, with TRBD1 matching over 7 bases. With V trimmed by 8 bases and J by 7 bases, 8 bases remained unmatched. The CDR3 spans 12 residues. Germline CDR1 is LNHNV and CDR2 is YYDKDF (reference sequence).